This T cell receptor beta chain was profiled in a study of vaccination effects on CD4 cells after COVID-19. General study points: Healthy vaccinees' vaccine-induced clones included only 1 of 255 cross-reacting with common cold coronaviruses.

On this clone: Its antigen is still unknown.

The method was immunoSEQ multiplex PCR; TCRdb's version includes in-frame clones alone and lacks a portion of them. This table has approximately 68,000 clones, around 79% appearing once. Antigen-specific CD4+ T cells expanded by the ViraFEST assay with viral peptide pools were then sequenced. Once cultured for about 9 days, the cells underwent separation to obtain CD4+ T cells. Vaccinated participants had no history of SARS-CoV-2 infection and tested negative for nucleocapsid antibodies. Researchers swapped half the medium for IL-2 medium on both days 3 and 7. The germline CDR1 and CDR2 sequences are MNHEY and SVGEGT. V trimming: 4 bases; J trimming: 0 bases; junction bases outside the gene matches: 9. This CDR3 contains 17 residues.

Sample: CD4+ T cells from PBMCs cultured with SARS-CoV-2 spike peptides, taken before COVID-19 vaccination. The origin of this receptor is a human donor who received a COVID-19 vaccine. This sequence joins TRBV6-2 or TRBV6-3 and TRBJ2-1; 7 bases are shared with TRBD1. The CDR3 sequence is CASSFGTASFSYNEQFF. The CDR3 coding sequence is TGTGCCAGCAGTTTCGGGACAGCTAGTTTCTCCTACAATGAGCAGTTCTTC.